One TCR beta chain is described in this entry. The antigen this receptor binds is unknown. Base qualities are not recorded, but no much larger clone differs from it by a single base. Library preparation was by RT-PCR. TCRdb records Illumina HiSeq 2500 as the sequencer. Starting from the raw public reads, TCRdb applied fastp trimming at Q25, assembled clones with MiXCR and retained in-frame beta chains. Every CDR3 protein is listed once, alongside the most common genes and DNA of its rows. The sample has around 320,000 distinct CDR3 sequences on record, 20% to 25% of them singletons. The biggest ten clones account for 9% to 12% of the sample. The source of the sample is a study of response to subunit inactivated influenza vaccine (dated by TCRdb to between 2017 and 2018). About the investigation overall: Deep quantitative T cell receptor repertoire profiling was used in the study to track responses to a trivalent subunit inactivated influenza vaccine.

Results the study describes overall, beyond this receptor: According to the authors, only a limited number of new T cells may be recruited by each seasonal influenza vaccination.

V lost 3 bases and J lost 0 bases, and the count of bases not matched to a germline gene is 12. Based on the germline V gene (reference sequence), the CDR1 and CDR2 sequences are DFQATT and SNEGSKA. CDR3 length: 18 amino acids, cysteine to phenylalanine. The entry retains the CDR3 DNA only, 54 bases that are in frame from base 1. The origin of this receptor is a man aged 45-69 years who received an inactivated influenza vaccine. Donor details come from another sample of the same person, matched by shared clones. This receptor chain uses TRBV20-1 and TRBJ1-3; the junction holds 9 bases that match TRBD1. The material was PBMCs from blood, obtained around 22 months after vaccination. Read as DNA, the sequence is TGCAGTGCTAGCCGCTACGGAGGACAGGGGACCTCTGGAAACACCATATATTTT. The resulting protein is CSASRYGGQGTSGNTIYF.